This is a list of T cell receptor beta chains from one sample in a study of blood T cell repertoires in COVID-19. TCRdb's copy holds only in-frame clones and misses some; the assay was immunoSEQ multiplex PCR. The repertoire holds a few hundred thousand clones, almost 90% seen once, with 1.2% to 1.5% in the top ten. The sample consisted of peripheral blood. These receptor sequences come from a man aged 80 or over with acute or convalescent COVID-19. CDR3s leave out the opening cysteine and the closing phenylalanine or tryptophan. Fields, in order: V gene, CDR3 length, J gene, CDR3 protein.

V: TRBV6-8
length: 13
J: TRBJ2-4
CDR3: ASRPGVLAKNIQY

V: TRBV10-2
length: 13
J: TRBJ2-5
CDR3: ASSEASGWQETQY

V: TRBV10-3
length: 14
J: TRBJ2-2
CDR3: AISEAQGLDTGELF

V: TRBV3-1/TRBV3-2
length: 11
J: TRBJ2-5
CDR3: ASSPGRQETQY

V: TRBV6-5
length: 13
J: TRBJ1-1
CDR3: ASSYGRQGNTEAF

V: TRBV18
length: 12
J: TRBJ1-1
CDR3: ASSPGLMNTEAF

V: TRBV18
length: 11
J: TRBJ1-5
CDR3: ASSPTGDQPQH

V: TRBV19
length: 12
J: TRBJ1-2
CDR3: ASSTSNSPSGYT

V: TRBV7-9
length: 13
J: TRBJ2-1
CDR3: ASSLGQGSYNEQF

V: TRBV13
length: 10
J: TRBJ2-7
CDR3: ASSSSGYEQY

V: TRBV7-2
length: 13
J: TRBJ2-7
CDR3: ASSLGVGSTYEQY

V: TRBV19
length: 12
J: TRBJ1-5
CDR3: ASSIRDSNQPQH

V: TRBV19
length: 11
J: TRBJ2-5
CDR3: ASSISGGETQY

V: TRBV5-4
length: 11
J: TRBJ1-1
CDR3: ASSVQVAERAF

V: TRBV7-6
length: 17
J: TRBJ2-6
CDR3: ASSLPGPGQPSGANVLT

V: TRBV5-1
length: 13
J: TRBJ2-7
CDR3: ASSIGTGGTYEQY

V: TRBV28
length: 10
J: TRBJ2-7
CDR3: ASSLSGVEQY

V: TRBV5-6
length: 15
J: TRBJ2-3
CDR3: ASSLVPAVLSTDTQY

V: TRBV13
length: 10
J: TRBJ1-2
CDR3: ASSLGGDGYT

V: TRBV5-1
length: 14
J: TRBJ2-3
CDR3: ASSLPQTSGTDTQY

V: TRBV27
length: 16
J: TRBJ2-2
CDR3: ASSSLGLQGLVTGELF

V: TRBV19
length: 12
J: TRBJ1-1
CDR3: ASNPRPGYTEAF

V: TRBV7-8
length: 14
J: TRBJ2-2
CDR3: ASSLREGTNTGELF

V: TRBV29-1
length: 11
J: TRBJ1-1
CDR3: SASGGANTEAF

V: TRBV20-1
length: 9
J: TRBJ1-1
CDR3: SVVGDRRAF

V: TRBV6-5
length: 13
J: TRBJ2-2
CDR3: ASRASGGATGELF

V: TRBV15
length: 13
J: TRBJ2-7
CDR3: ATSRDRGASGEQY

V: TRBV28
length: 17
J: TRBJ1-5
CDR3: ASSLKGTGGPYSNQPQH

V: TRBV4-2
length: 14
J: TRBJ1-6
CDR3: ASSQELKGANSPLH

V: TRBV10-2
length: 13
J: TRBJ2-7
CDR3: ASSESGRGREEQY

V: TRBV24-1
length: 14
J: TRBJ2-3
CDR3: ATSDLGAGGTDTQY

V: TRBV6-2/TRBV6-3
length: 13
J: TRBJ1-2
CDR3: ASSYSITAGDGYT

V: TRBV5-1
length: 14
J: TRBJ2-7
CDR3: ASSVSSGSATYEQY

V: TRBV5-6
length: 13
J: TRBJ2-7
CDR3: ASSLVGGGAYEQY

V: TRBV19
length: 13
J: TRBJ1-2
CDR3: ASSEWDRDNYGYT

V: TRBV15
length: 10
J: TRBJ1-1
CDR3: ATRIMNTEAF

V: TRBV7-9
length: 15
J: TRBJ2-7
CDR3: ASSLGLAGGRSYEQY

V: TRBV19
length: 12
J: TRBJ1-2
CDR3: ASSRTRPGGGYT

V: TRBV21-1
length: 17
J: TRBJ2-2
CDR3: ASSKVTIKDKGRTGELF

V: TRBV7-2
length: 13
J: TRBJ1-5
CDR3: ASSLDHQGSQPQH

V: TRBV2
length: 13
J: TRBJ1-6
CDR3: ASSGTDPNNSPLH

V: TRBV9
length: 12
J: TRBJ1-1
CDR3: ASNTGGAGTEAF

V: TRBV6-5
length: 12
J: TRBJ2-7
CDR3: ASRGDRGPYEQY

V: TRBV4-3
length: 13
J: TRBJ2-7
CDR3: ASSLEQGSSYEQY

V: TRBV5-4
length: 11
J: TRBJ2-2
CDR3: ASSTAGTGELF

V: TRBV5-4
length: 15
J: TRBJ1-6
CDR3: ASSLRPGGPYNSPLH

V: TRBV18
length: 16
J: TRBJ1-3
CDR3: ASSPNPTGPLSGNTIY

V: TRBV6-2/TRBV6-3
length: 12
J: TRBJ2-2
CDR3: ASSWTRGVGELF

V: TRBV6-1
length: 12
J: TRBJ2-7
CDR3: ASSEGQLSYEQY

V: TRBV12-3/TRBV12-4
length: 11
J: TRBJ2-2
CDR3: ASSAGVTGELF

V: TRBV6-6
length: 10
J: TRBJ1-2
CDR3: ASSSGQGGYT

V: TRBV28
length: 11
J: TRBJ2-6
CDR3: ASRLQGHNVLT

V: TRBV7-9
length: 15
J: TRBJ1-5
CDR3: ASSFQQGVQGVSPQH

V: TRBV3-1/TRBV3-2
length: 13
J: TRBJ2-1
CDR3: ASSQTSGSDNEQF

V: TRBV19
length: 12
J: TRBJ1-1
CDR3: ASSIGPGQVEAF

V: TRBV28
length: 12
J: TRBJ1-2
CDR3: ASSFRGNRGGYT

V: TRBV14
length: 13
J: TRBJ2-1
CDR3: ASSQRLGLLDEQF

V: TRBV25-1
length: 11
J: TRBJ2-7
CDR3: ASSSGTTNEQY

V: TRBV6-4
length: 18
J: TRBJ1-3
CDR3: ASNDPSRPRTANSGNTIY